This TCR beta chain comes out of a study of cytomegalovirus exposure and HLA in healthy donors. The germline V gene has CDR1 MNHEY and CDR2 SMNVEV (reference sequence). This CDR3 contains 15 residues. The ends lost 6 bases at V and 7 bases at J; junction bases unmatched: 10. Primers included in the PCR were 60 Vbeta and 13 Jbeta primers. Here immunoSEQ multiplex PCR was the method, and the copy in TCRdb shows in-frame clones only, minus some. The sample holds around 200,000 clones, approximately 59% seen once. This TCR came from a man aged 35 to 55 in good health and CMV-seronegative. This rearrangement joins TRBV27 to TRBJ1-5, with 9 positions matching TRBD1. Sequencing was done on a sample of PBMCs. CDR3 nucleotides: TGTGCCAGCAGCACCGGGACAGGGATGAGGCAGCCCCAGCATTTT. It codes for CASSTGTGMRQPQHF.